Described below is a single TCR beta chain sequence and its context. Study processing details: The authors estimated nucleated cell counts from reference gene primer amplification. TCRdb's copy holds only in-frame clones and misses some; the assay was immunoSEQ multiplex PCR. V and J calls and clone size come straight from that table; D and trimming were deduced from the DNA. The sample shows 60,000 to 70,000 clones, just over 85% of them seen only once. This entry belongs to a study of blood T cell repertoires in COVID-19. This TCR was recovered from a woman aged 60-75 years with acute or convalescent COVID-19. The sample taken for sequencing was peripheral blood.

In nucleotides, the CDR3 is TGTGCCAGCAGCCCCGGGACAGGGGTTAATTCACCCCTCCACTTT. Its protein is CASSPGTGVNSPLHF. V gene TRBV7-3 combines with J gene TRBJ1-6; 10 bases are a match to TRBD1. The CDR3 has 15 amino acids. Germline V gene lookup returns CDR1 SGHTA and CDR2 FQGTGA. V shed 5 bases, J shed 6 bases, and the junction held 4 bases outside the gene matches.